The 11 T cell receptor beta chains in this list originate from one sample, sequenced in a study of CD8+ T cells in alopecia areata. Treatment defined: oral pan-JAK inhibitor, 5-10 mg twice daily. Following extraction, RNA underwent reverse transcription to cDNA, which served as the sequencing template. TCRdb keeps only in-frame clones here, not all; method: immunoSEQ multiplex PCR. The sample holds 150,000 to 200,000 clones; roughly two thirds are singletons and the top ten take around 0.91%. This specimen consisted of CD4+ T cells sorted from blood, obtained at week 4, from a patient treated with tofacitinib. These receptors were collected from a human donor with alopecia areata.

The CDR3 loop reads CAWAKAGSYEQYF. DNA of the CDR3: TGTGCCTGGGCCAAAGCGGGGAGCTACGAGCAGTACTTC. J is TRBJ2-7 and V is TRBV30; TRBD2 agrees at 7 bases. Germline-derived CDR1 and CDR2 are GTSNPN and SVGIG (reference sequence). Germline trimming cut 5 bases from V and 3 bases from J; bases unmatched to any gene: 7. The CDR3 has 13 residues.

On this clone itself: The same CDR3 arises from other DNA sequences in this sample as well. This chain links TRBV5-6 with TRBJ2-5; D is uncertain. Germline V CDR1 and CDR2: SGHDT, YYEEEE. This CDR3 has 12 residues. V lost 0 bases, J lost 4 bases, and 4 bases lay in between. CDR3 region: CASSLVGETQYF. The CDR3 region has the DNA TGTGCCAGCAGCTTGGTCGGAGAGACCCAGTACTTC.

V gene TRBV6-5 combines with J gene TRBJ1-2; 7 nucleotides line up with TRBD1. CDR3 size: 13 residues. In germline, CDR1 is MNHEY, CDR2 SVGAGI. Trimming removed 10 bases from V and 3 bases from J; junction bases left unmatched: 8. As DNA, the CDR3 is TGTGCCACTAAGGGGGCGCTGGACTATGGCTACACCTTC. This sequence encodes CATKGALDYGYTF.

The V call is TRBV10-3, the J call TRBJ1-1, with D unclear. The CDR3 is made up of 12 amino acids. Germline V gives CDR1 ENHRY, CDR2 SYGVKD. V shed 9 bases and J shed 8 bases, with 16 bases lying between them. The CDR3 bases are TGTGCCATGTCTGATGGAAACCGCGAAGCTTTCTTT. Protein: CAMSDGNREAFF.

This chain links TRBV18 with TRBJ2-7; D is perhaps TRBD1 or TRBD2 (5 bases each). Germline V gives CDR1 KGHSH, CDR2 LQKENI. Trimming left V 5 bases short and J 4 bases short, with 21 bases between. The CDR3 is 16 amino acids. The CDR3 loop is CASSIGTQAARYEQYF. The CDR3 bases are TGTGCCAGCTCAATCGGGACGCAGGCTGCACGATACGAGCAGTACTTC.

This chain links TRBV6-6 with TRBJ1-5, with 7 bases lining up with TRBD1. The CDR3 length is 16 residues. Germline V gene sequence: CDR1 MNHNY, CDR2 SVGAGI (reference sequence). The V gene end was trimmed by 2 bases and the J gene end by 2 bases; junction bases not matched to a gene: 6. CDR3 nucleotides: TGTGCCAGCAGTTACGTACAGGGGTTTGGCAATCAGCCCCAGCATTTT. Translated, it gives CASSYVQGFGNQPQHF.

The chain recombines TRBV23-1 with TRBJ2-1; TRBD1 is a possible D gene (5 bases). TRBV23-1 is noted as an ORF with a role that remains uncertain. V was clipped by 7 bases and J by 1 base, with 8 bases between them. This CDR3 has 13 amino acids. The CDR3 nucleotides are TGCGCCAGCACCCAGGGTTCCTACAATGAGCAGTTCTTC. Protein sequence: CASTQGSYNEQFF.

The chain combines TRBV5-4 with TRBJ2-3; D is unclear. CDR1 SGHNT and CDR2 YYREEE come from the germline V gene (reference sequence). V was cut by 2 bases and J by 4 bases, with 11 bases left in between. The CDR3 is 14 residues long. Here the CDR3 DNA reads TGTGCCAGCAGCTTATCATTCGGCGCAGATACGCAGTATTTT. It is translated as CASSLSFGADTQYF.

The chain employs TRBV7-9 and TRBJ2-7, with TRBD1 as a possible D gene (5 bases). The germline V and J ends were trimmed by 4 bases and 3 bases, with 10 bases remaining between them. CDR1 is SEHNR, CDR2 FQNEAQ, per germline (reference sequence). The CDR3 is 13 residues long. The CDR3 sequence: CASSSPGFYEQYF. Here the CDR3 DNA reads TGTGCCAGCAGCTCACCAGGGTTCTACGAGCAGTACTTC.

The chain links TRBV5-1 to TRBJ2-3; unclear D gene. Trimming took 4 bases from V and 2 from J, leaving 11 bases between them. The CDR3 has 14 amino acids. Germline CDR1 and CDR2: SGHRS and YFSETQ. The DNA of the CDR3 is TGCGCCAGCAGCATCGACTCCAACACAGATACGCAGTATTTT. Translation gives CASSIDSNTDTQYF.

The gene calls are TRBV29-1 and TRBJ1-1, with no clear D. Germline V lookup: CDR1 SQVTM, CDR2 ANQGSEA. The CDR3 has 13 residues. Deletions cut 2 bases from V and 0 bases from J, with 7 bases between. CDR3 region: CSVEHGLNTEAFF. The DNA of the CDR3 is TGCAGCGTTGAACACGGATTGAACACTGAAGCTTTCTTT.